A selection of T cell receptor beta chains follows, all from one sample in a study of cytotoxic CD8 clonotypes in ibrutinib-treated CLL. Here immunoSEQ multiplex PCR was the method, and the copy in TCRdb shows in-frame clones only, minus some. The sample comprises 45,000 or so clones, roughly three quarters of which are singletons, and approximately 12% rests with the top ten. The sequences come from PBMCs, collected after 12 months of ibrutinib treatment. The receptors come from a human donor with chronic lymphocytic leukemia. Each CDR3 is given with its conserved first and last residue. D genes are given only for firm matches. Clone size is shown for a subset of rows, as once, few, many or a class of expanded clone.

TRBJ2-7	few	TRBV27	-	TGTGCCAGTTCGGGGTTCGGCGAGCAGTACTTC	CASSGFGEQYF
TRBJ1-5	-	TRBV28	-	TGTGCCAGCAGTACCCCGACAGGAATCAATCAGCCCCAGCATTTT	CASSTPTGINQPQHF
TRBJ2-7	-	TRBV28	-	TGTGCCAGCAGTCCCGGGCAGTACGAGCAGTACTTC	CASSPGQYEQYF
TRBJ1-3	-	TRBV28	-	TGTGCCAGCAGCATTCGCTCTGGAAACACCATATATTTT	CASSIRSGNTIYF
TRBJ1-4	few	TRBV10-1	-	TGCGCCAGCAGTGATCCCAGGGAAGGCGGTAATGAAAAACTGTTTTTT	CASSDPREGGNEKLFF
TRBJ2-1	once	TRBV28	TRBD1	TGTGCCAGCAGTCCGGGACAGGGGTCCTACAATGAGCAGTTCTTC	CASSPGQGSYNEQFF
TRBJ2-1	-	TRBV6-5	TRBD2	TGTGCCAGCAGTCACCTAGCGGGGAGGGACAATGAGCAGTTCTTC	CASSHLAGRDNEQFF
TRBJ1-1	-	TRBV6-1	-	TGTGCCAGCAGTACGTACACTGAAGCTTTCTTT	CASSTYTEAFF
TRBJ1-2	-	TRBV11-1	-	TGTGCCAGCAGCTCGGGGACGGATAACTATGGCTACACCTTC	CASSSGTDNYGYTF
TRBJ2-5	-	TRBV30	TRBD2	TGTGCCTGGGCCCGGGACTATCAGGAGACCCAGTACTTC	CAWARDYQETQYF
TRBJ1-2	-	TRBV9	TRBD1	TGTGCCAGCAGCGATGACAGGGGCTATGGCTACACCTTC	CASSDDRGYGYTF
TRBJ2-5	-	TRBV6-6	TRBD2	TGTGCCAGCAGTTACGGGGGGGTCCAAGAGACCCAGTACTTC	CASSYGGVQETQYF
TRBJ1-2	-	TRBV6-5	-	TGTGCCAGCAGTTACACAAGGAGTAGAAGGTCTTATGGCTACACCTTC	CASSYTRSRRSYGYTF
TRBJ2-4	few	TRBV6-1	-	TGTGCCAGCAGTGAATCTCGAGGGAACATTCAGTACTTC	CASSESRGNIQYF
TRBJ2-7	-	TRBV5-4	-	TGTGCCAGCAGCTTGGACGGGGGAACCTACGAGCAGTACTTC	CASSLDGGTYEQYF
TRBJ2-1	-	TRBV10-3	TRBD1	TGTGCCATCAGTGAGCGGACAGGGGGCGCGGACAATGAGCAGTTCTTC	CAISERTGGADNEQFF
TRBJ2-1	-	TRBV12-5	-	TGTGCTAGTGGTTCCCCACCCTCCCATGAGCAGTTCTTC	CASGSPPSHEQFF
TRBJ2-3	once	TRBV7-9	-	TGTGCCAGCTTGGGACGCACAGATACGCAGTATTTT	CASLGRTDTQYF
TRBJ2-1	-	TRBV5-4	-	TGTGCCAGCAGCTCCCCCGGGACCACCTACAATGAGCAGTTCTTC	CASSSPGTTYNEQFF
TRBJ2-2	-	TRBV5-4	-	TGTGCCAGCAGCTCGGGCCCTGGGATGTGGACCGGGGAGCTGTTTTTT	CASSSGPGMWTGELFF
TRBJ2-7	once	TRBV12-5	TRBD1	TGTGCTAGTGGTTTGACATCGGGAACAGGGGCGCCCTACGAGCAGTACTTC	CASGLTSGTGAPYEQYF
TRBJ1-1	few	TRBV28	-	TGTGCCAGCAGTACACCCCCGCCGGAGAACACTGAAGCTTTCTTT	CASSTPPPENTEAFF